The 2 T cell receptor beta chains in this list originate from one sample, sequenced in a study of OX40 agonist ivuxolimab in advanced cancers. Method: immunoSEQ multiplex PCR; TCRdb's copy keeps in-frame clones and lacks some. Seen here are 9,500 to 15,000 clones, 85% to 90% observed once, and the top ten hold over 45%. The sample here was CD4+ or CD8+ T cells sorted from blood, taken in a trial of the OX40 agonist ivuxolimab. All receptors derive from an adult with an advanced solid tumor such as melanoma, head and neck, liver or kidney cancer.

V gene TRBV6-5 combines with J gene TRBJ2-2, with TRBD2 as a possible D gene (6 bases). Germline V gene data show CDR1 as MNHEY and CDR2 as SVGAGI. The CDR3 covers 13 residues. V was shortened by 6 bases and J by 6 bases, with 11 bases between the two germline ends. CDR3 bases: TGTGCCAGCAGAACTAGCCTCGCCGGGGAGCTGTTTTTT. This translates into CASRTSLAGELFF.

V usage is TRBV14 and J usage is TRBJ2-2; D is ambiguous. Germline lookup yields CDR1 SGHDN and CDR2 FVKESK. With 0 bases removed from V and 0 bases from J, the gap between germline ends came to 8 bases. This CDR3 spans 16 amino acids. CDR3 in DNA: TGTGCCAGCAGCCAAGAGGAGACTGCGAACACCGGGGAGCTGTTTTTT. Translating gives CASSQEETANTGELFF.